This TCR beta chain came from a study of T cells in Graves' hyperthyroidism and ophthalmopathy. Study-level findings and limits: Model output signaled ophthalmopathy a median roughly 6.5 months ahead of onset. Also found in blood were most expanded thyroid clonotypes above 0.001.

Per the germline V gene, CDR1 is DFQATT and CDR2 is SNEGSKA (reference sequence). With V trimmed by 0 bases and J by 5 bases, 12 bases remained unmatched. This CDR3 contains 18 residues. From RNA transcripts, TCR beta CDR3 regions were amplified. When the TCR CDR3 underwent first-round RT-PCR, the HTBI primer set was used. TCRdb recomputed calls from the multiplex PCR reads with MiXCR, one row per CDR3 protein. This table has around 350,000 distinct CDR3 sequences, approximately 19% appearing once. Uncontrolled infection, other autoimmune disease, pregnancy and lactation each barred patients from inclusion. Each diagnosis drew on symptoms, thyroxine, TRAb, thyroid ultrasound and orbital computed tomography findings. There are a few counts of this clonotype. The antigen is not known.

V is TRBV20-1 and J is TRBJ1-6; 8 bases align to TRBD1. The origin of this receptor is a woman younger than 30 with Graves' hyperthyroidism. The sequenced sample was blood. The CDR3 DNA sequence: TGCAGTGCTAGAGATCTAAGGGGCCAGGGGGCCCATAATTCACCCCTCCACTTT. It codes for CSARDLRGQGAHNSPLHF.